Presented here are 19 T cell receptor beta chains from one specimen sequenced in a study of blood T cell repertoires in COVID-19 (TCRdb year 2020). The library was prepared using the immunoSEQ multiplex PCR assay. TCRdb's version of the immuneACCESS table is confined to in-frame rearrangements and falls short of the full clone set. An unresolved V gene accounts for under half of the shortfall where checked; the remainder is of unknown origin. In this sample the table shows approximately 220,000 clones, around 80% of which occur a single time. Clones ranked in the top ten supply 5.1% of the sample. The sample consisted of peripheral blood. All receptors derive from a woman aged 60-75 years who had recovered from COVID-19.

This clone appeared a single time. J is TRBJ1-1 and V is TRBV15, with 7 bases fitting TRBD1. The CDR3 has 16 residues. Germline-derived CDR1 and CDR2 are LNHNV and YYDKDF (reference sequence). V shed 1 base and J 0 bases; nucleotides not matched to a gene: 5. CDR3 nucleotide sequence: TGTGCCACCAGCAGAGGGACAGGCCCCCTGAACACTGAAGCTTTCTTT. It encodes CATSRGTGPLNTEAFF.

V gene TRBV7-8 combines with J gene TRBJ1-2; D might be TRBD1 (5 bases). V was trimmed by 2 bases and J by 7 bases, leaving 14 bases between them. The CDR3 runs to 14 residues. In germline, CDR1 is SGHVS, CDR2 FQNEAQ. The CDR3 spells CASSLSGRQGGYTF. DNA for the CDR3: TGTGCCAGCAGCTTATCAGGGAGGCAAGGTGGCTACACCTTC.

This chain connects TRBV16 to TRBJ1-2; 7 bases are shared with TRBD1. CDR1 is KGHSY, CDR2 FQNENV, per germline. The CDR3 totals 16 residues. V trimming: 1 base; J trimming: 2 bases; junction bases outside the gene matches: 7. This chain's CDR3 is CASSQWRDRSNYGYTF. The CDR3 DNA is TGTGCCAGCAGCCAATGGAGGGACAGATCAAACTATGGCTACACCTTC.

This chain connects TRBV7-3 to TRBJ1-2, with 7 nucleotides matching TRBD1. This CDR3 region has 16 residues. Trimming at V came to 1 base and at J to 6 bases, leaving 11 bases not matched to a gene. In germline, CDR1 is SGHTA, CDR2 FQGTGA. The CDR3 sequence: CASSLSSPGQYNGYTF. CDR3 nucleotide sequence: TGTGCCAGCAGCTTAAGTTCCCCGGGACAGTACAATGGCTACACCTTC.

Written as DNA, the CDR3 is TGTGCCAGCAGCGTAGGAACTCGAGACCAAGAGACCCAGTACTTC. Translation gives CASSVGTRDQETQYF. The chain recombines TRBV9 with TRBJ2-5, with D uncertain. The CDR3 covers 15 residues. V lost 0 bases and J 0 bases, leaving 9 bases between the germline ends. Germline V gene sequence: CDR1 SGDLS, CDR2 YYNGEE.

The chain uses TRBV9 and TRBJ1-2; 8 bases agree with TRBD1. CDR1 is SGDLS and CDR2 is YYNGEE in the germline V gene. The CDR3 is 13 residues long. The V segment lost 7 bases and the J segment 4 bases; nucleotides outside the gene matches: 6. This CDR3 is CASGGQGGYGYTF. DNA for the CDR3: TGTGCCAGCGGAGGACAGGGAGGCTATGGCTACACCTTC. Variable domain in full (rest from reference TRBV9 and TRBJ1-2): DSGVTQTPKHLITATGQRVTLRCSPRSGDLSVYWYQQSLDQGLQFLIQYYNGEERAKGNILERFSAQQFPDLHSELNLSSLELGDSALYFCASGGQGGYGYTFGSGTRLTVV.

The rearrangement joins TRBV15 to TRBJ2-7, with 9 bases aligning to TRBD2. J was trimmed by 9 bases and V by 0 bases; bases with no gene match: 6. The CDR3 spans 14 residues. Germline values: CDR1 LNHNV, CDR2 YYDKDF (reference sequence). The CDR3 sequence: CATSRDRLAGLQYF. CDR3 in DNA: TGTGCCACCAGCAGAGATCGGCTAGCGGGGCTGCAGTACTTC.

This chain links TRBV4-1 with TRBJ1-1; D is perhaps TRBD1 (5 bases). The CDR3 is made up of 15 amino acids. Trimming stripped 1 base from V and 2 bases from J, with 11 bases between. Looked up from germline, CDR1 is MGHRA and CDR2 is YSYEKL. This chain's CDR3 is CASSQVGGGNTEAFF. Here the CDR3 DNA reads TGCGCCAGCAGCCAAGTGGGGGGGGGAAACACTGAAGCTTTCTTT.

V and J are TRBV9 and TRBJ1-5; D is possibly TRBD1 (5 bases). The germline V gene encodes CDR1 SGDLS and CDR2 YYNGEE. Between the trimmed V and J ends, which lost 2 bases and 4 bases, there was a span of 10 bases. The CDR3 is 14 amino acids. The CDR3 DNA sequence: TGTGCCAGCAGCGTTAGCGGGGGGAATCAGCCCCAGCATTTT. This codes for CASSVSGGNQPQHF.

The CDR3 DNA reads as TGTGCCAGCAGTTCCATCCTAGACGAAAAGCAAGAGACCCAGTACTTC. It encodes CASSSILDEKQETQYF. The chain links TRBV27 to TRBJ2-5; unclear D gene. The germline V and J ends were trimmed by 4 bases and 2 bases, with 17 bases remaining between them. CDR3 length equals 16 residues. CDR1 is MNHEY and CDR2 is SMNVEV in the germline V gene (reference sequence).

The chain is built from TRBV19 and TRBJ2-7; the match to TRBD1 covers 11 bases. Germline CDR1 and CDR2: LNHDA and SQIVND (reference sequence). Losses at the gene ends were 1 base for V and 3 bases for J; bases not matched to a gene: 5. The CDR3 length is 16 residues. CDR3 amino acids: CASSIAGGQGDYEQYF. The CDR3 DNA reads TGTGCCAGTAGTATAGCTGGGGGACAGGGGGACTACGAGCAGTACTTC.

This clone appeared a few times. The chain joins TRBV9 to TRBJ1-5; D may be TRBD1 (5 bases). The CDR3 covers 14 residues. Germline values: CDR1 SGDLS, CDR2 YYNGEE. V gave up 0 bases and J gave up 9 bases, with 13 bases separating them. This CDR3 is CASSVEVGDRPQHF. CDR3 DNA: TGTGCCAGCAGCGTAGAGGTAGGGGATCGGCCCCAGCATTTT.

The chain recombines TRBV30 with TRBJ2-1, with a tentative D call TRBD1 (5 bases). The CDR3 spans 14 residues. Germline values: CDR1 GTSNPN, CDR2 SVGIG (reference sequence). V dropped 0 bases and J dropped 3 bases, with 9 bases sitting between them. CDR3 amino acids: CAWSVGTGYNEQFF. The DNA of the CDR3 is TGTGCCTGGAGTGTAGGTACAGGCTACAATGAGCAGTTCTTC.

This chain links TRBV30 with TRBJ1-5; the D is unclear. The CDR3 spans 12 residues. Germline lookup yields CDR1 GTSNPN and CDR2 SVGIG (reference sequence). Deletions cut 0 bases from V and 7 bases from J, with 7 bases between. The CDR3 coding sequence is TGTGCCTGGAGTGTACCCCAGCAGCCCCAGCATTTT. This codes for CAWSVPQQPQHF.

This clone was recorded only once. The rearrangement links TRBV6-5 to TRBJ2-1; D remains unclear. The germline V gene encodes CDR1 MNHEY and CDR2 SVGAGI. The CDR3 is 15 amino acids. V gave up 3 bases and J gave up 0 bases, with 9 bases separating them. The CDR3 region has the DNA TGTGCCAGCAGTTATGACTGGAGCTCCTACAATGAGCAGTTCTTC. Amino acid sequence: CASSYDWSSYNEQFF.

The chain has TRBV19 and TRBJ1-5, with D maybe TRBD1 (5 bases). The CDR3 runs 15 residues. The germline gives CDR1 LNHDA, CDR2 SQIVND (reference sequence). V lost 4 bases to trimming and J lost 0 bases, with 10 bases between them. The CDR3 loop is CASSTLGGSNQPQHF. The DNA of the CDR3 is TGTGCCAGTAGTACCCTGGGGGGTAGCAATCAGCCCCAGCATTTT. The entire variable domain, with the rest obtained from reference TRBV19 and TRBJ1-5, is as follows: DGGITQSPKYLFRKEGQNVTLSCEQNLNHDAMYWYRQDPGQGLRLIYYSQIVNDFQKGDIAEGYSVSREKKESFPLTVTSAQKNPTAFYLCASSTLGGSNQPQHFGDGTRLSIL.

V and J are TRBV2 and TRBJ2-7, with 9 bases aligning to TRBD1. The CDR3 totals 13 residues. J lost 12 bases, V lost 2 bases, and 8 bases had no gene match. From germline, CDR1 is SNHLY and CDR2 FYNNEI. This chain's CDR3 is CASSELTGGLMYF. CDR3 nucleotides: TGTGCCAGCAGTGAACTGACAGGGGGGCTTATGTACTTC.

CDR3: CAWRQGEAFF. The CDR3 DNA is TGTGCCTGGAGACAGGGCGAAGCTTTCTTT. The chain employs TRBV30 and TRBJ1-1; D might be TRBD1 (6 bases). The germline V gene encodes CDR1 GTSNPN and CDR2 SVGIG (reference sequence). This CDR3 is built from 10 residues. Trimming removed 3 bases at V and 8 bases at J, with 7 bases between.

V is TRBV30 and J is TRBJ1-6; maybe TRBD1 (5 bases). The CDR3 length is 16 residues. V shed 3 bases and J shed 5 bases, with 17 bases lying between them. Germline V lookup: CDR1 GTSNPN, CDR2 SVGIG (reference sequence). This CDR3 is CAWSVPTARDNSPLHF. The CDR3 nucleotides are TGTGCCTGGAGCGTCCCTACGGCCAGGGATAATTCACCCCTCCACTTT.